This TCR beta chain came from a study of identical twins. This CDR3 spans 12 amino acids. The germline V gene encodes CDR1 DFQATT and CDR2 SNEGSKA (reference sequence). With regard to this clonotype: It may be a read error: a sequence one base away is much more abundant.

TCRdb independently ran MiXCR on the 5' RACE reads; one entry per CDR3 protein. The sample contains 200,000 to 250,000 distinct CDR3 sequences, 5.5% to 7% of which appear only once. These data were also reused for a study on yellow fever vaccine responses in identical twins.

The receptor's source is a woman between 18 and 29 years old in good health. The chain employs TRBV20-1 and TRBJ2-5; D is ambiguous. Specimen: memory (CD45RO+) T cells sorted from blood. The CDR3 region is CSASGVQEIQYF. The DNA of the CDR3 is TGCAGTGCTAGTGGAGTACAAGAGATCCAGTACTTC.